This T cell receptor (beta chain) is from a study of breast tumors, draining lymph nodes, adjacent tissues. Comments on this clonotype: Germline is not matched at one junction end, which may reflect a read error.

Each CDR3 protein gets one entry after TCRdb re-called the multiplex PCR reads with MiXCR. The data contain around 21,000 distinct CDR3 sequences, roughly 41% of them singletons. This TCR derives from a female donor with breast cancer. Some clones in this sample may be carry-over from other donors' samples. Source material: breast tumor tissue.

This CDR3 is CASGRGGSRRGTGEPFF. In DNA, the CDR3 is TGCGCCAGCGGGCGGGGGGGGTCCCGGCGGGGCACCGGGGAGCCGTTTTTT. The V call is TRBV5-1, the J call TRBJ2-2, with TRBD2 matching over 9 bases. Germline CDR1 is SGHRS and CDR2 is YFSETQ. The CDR3 covers 17 residues.